The T cell receptor (beta chain) under discussion was sequenced for a study of T cell responses to AZD1222 COVID-19 vaccine. In germline, CDR1 is SGHNT, CDR2 YYREEE (reference sequence). V was cut by 0 bases and J by 1 base, with 7 bases left in between. The CDR3 spans 14 residues. Sequencing used immunoSEQ multiplex PCR; TCRdb keeps in-frame clones, though not all of them. The table lists over 100,000 clones, about 89% of them singletons. This rearrangement joins TRBV5-4 to TRBJ1-2; D is unresolved. The TCR originated in an adult in good health. The source was peripheral blood, collected on day 0 of AZD1222 vaccination. The CDR3 is CASSLGNRNYGYTF. CDR3 nucleotides: TGTGCCAGCAGCTTGGGCAATCGTAACTATGGCTACACCTTC. Supplemented by reference TRBV5-4 and TRBJ1-2, the full variable domain reads ETGVTQSPTHLIKTRGQQVTLRCSSQSGHNTVSWYQQALGQGPQFIFQYYREEENGRGNFPPRFSGLQFPNYSSELNVNALELDDSALYLCASSLGNRNYGYTFGSGTRLTVV.